These 5 T cell receptor beta chains share one sample of origin, sequenced in a study of blood T cell repertoires in COVID-19. Generated by immunoSEQ multiplex PCR, the TCRdb table keeps only in-frame clones and is missing some. The repertoire includes roughly 230,000 clones, about 85% of them detected once, and about 1% sits in the top ten. Sequences were obtained from peripheral blood. These TCRs come from a man aged 40-55 years with acute or convalescent COVID-19.

CDR3 coding DNA: TGTGCCAGCAGCCGGGGGACAGGGAGGGACACTGAAGCTTTCTTT. It translates to CASSRGTGRDTEAFF. V and J are TRBV6-5 and TRBJ1-1, with 9 bases lining up with TRBD1. Trimming took 6 bases from V and 3 from J; bases not matched to a gene: 8. This CDR3 region has 15 residues. The germline V gene encodes CDR1 MNHEY and CDR2 SVGAGI.

J is TRBJ2-1 and V is TRBV29-1, with TRBD2 as a possible D gene (5 bases). The germline CDR1 and CDR2 sequences are SQVTM and ANQGSEA. The CDR3 covers 12 residues. The V gene lost 4 bases and the J gene lost 5 bases, with 9 bases spanning the gap. The CDR3 spells CSVGRGNNEQFF. DNA of the CDR3: TGCAGCGTTGGTAGAGGGAACAATGAGCAGTTCTTC.

The chain is built from TRBV3-1 (or the pseudogene TRBV3-2) and TRBJ1-1; 7 nucleotides align to TRBD1. V shed 0 bases, J shed 10 bases, and the junction held 5 bases outside the gene matches. Germline CDR1 LGHDT, CDR2 YNNKEL (reference sequence). The CDR3 is 13 residues long. In DNA form, the CDR3 reads TGTGCCAGCAGCCAAGAGGGACAGTCCTCAGCTTTCTTT. Translating it yields CASSQEGQSSAFF.

The chain combines TRBV9 with TRBJ2-1; the match to TRBD2 covers 11 bases. Germline V gene data show CDR1 as SGDLS and CDR2 as YYNGEE. J gave up 6 bases and V 2 bases, and 4 bases lay outside the gene matches. This CDR3 has 15 amino acids. The CDR3 loop reads CASSVGLAGGNEQFF. DNA of the CDR3: TGTGCCAGCAGCGTTGGGCTAGCGGGGGGCAATGAGCAGTTCTTC.

The chain is built from TRBV13 and TRBJ1-1, with TRBD1 identical over 7 bases. V shed 8 bases, J shed 4 bases, and the junction held 7 bases outside the gene matches. The CDR3 length is 13 residues. The germline V gene encodes CDR1 PRHDT and CDR2 FYEKMQ (reference sequence). The CDR3 DNA is TGTGCCAGCGCTCCAGGGGGGAGCACTGAAGCTTTCTTT. Its protein product is CASAPGGSTEAFF.